Listed here are 21 T cell receptor beta chains from one sample, sequenced in a study of cytomegalovirus exposure and HLA in healthy donors. Primers for the PCR totalled 60 Vbeta and 13 Jbeta. The repertoire was sequenced with immunoSEQ multiplex PCR; TCRdb's copy has only in-frame clones and lacks some. The sample lists around 130,000 clones, over 6.5% occurring once. Source material: PBMCs. All receptors come from a woman aged 40-49 years in good health and CMV-seropositive.

In its sample, this clone was seen once. The gene calls are TRBV5-5 and TRBJ1-2; 8 bases are shared with TRBD1. This CDR3 contains 17 residues. Germline lookup yields CDR1 SGHKS and CDR2 YYEKEE (reference sequence). Trimming at V came to 0 bases and at J to 3 bases, leaving 10 bases not matched to a gene. CDR3 nucleotide sequence: TGTGCCAGCAGCTTGGGGACAGGGCCTCCCAGGGACTATGGCTACACCTTC. It is translated as CASSLGTGPPRDYGYTF.

The gene calls are TRBV6-1 and TRBJ2-5; D ambiguous. The DNA end is a closer match to TRBJ2-7, so the J assignment may be wrong. Germline values: CDR1 MNHNS, CDR2 SASEGT. The CDR3 covers 12 residues. CDR3 sequence: CASSVSQYEQYF. The CDR3, as DNA: TGTGCCAGCAGTGTTTCCCAATACGAGCAGTACTTC.

This clone was detected a few times. This chain uses TRBV6-6 with TRBJ1-1; weak D call: TRBD1 (5 bases). Germline CDR1 reads MNHNY; CDR2 reads SVGAGI (reference sequence). Trimming pared 2 bases from V and 5 bases from J, leaving 15 bases between. CDR3 size: 15 residues. The CDR3 DNA sequence: TGTGCCAGCAGTTACCTGAAGGGGATAGGGACTGAAGCTTTCTTT. The encoded protein is CASSYLKGIGTEAFF.

The chain links TRBV19 to TRBJ1-4, with D hard to call. The germline V gene has CDR1 LNHDA and CDR2 SQIVND (reference sequence). V was cut by 3 bases and J by 5 bases, with 4 bases left in between. The CDR3 is 12 residues long. Here the CDR3 DNA reads TGTGCCAGTAGTATTATGAATGAAAAACTGTTTTTT. This encodes CASSIMNEKLFF.

The chain couples TRBV5-1 to TRBJ2-1, with D maybe TRBD2 (5 bases). Germline values: CDR1 SGHRS, CDR2 YFSETQ. Trimming pared 7 bases from V and 7 bases from J, leaving 12 bases between. The CDR3 has 12 amino acids. As DNA, the CDR3 is TGCGCCAGCGGGGAGAGTAGGAATGAGCAGTTCTTC. It translates to CASGESRNEQFF.

The CDR3 DNA follows: TGCGCCAGCAGCACCCCTGGACAGGGTAGGGAGCAGTACTTC. Its translation: CASSTPGQGREQYF. V usage is TRBV5-1 and J usage is TRBJ2-5; 8 bases align to TRBD1. V gave up 4 bases and J gave up 11 bases; unmatched junction bases: 13. The V gene's germline CDR1 is SGHRS and CDR2 YFSETQ. This CDR3 contains 14 residues.

The chain employs TRBV7-2 and TRBJ2-1, with D unclear. Trimming took off 2 bases at V and 6 bases at J, with 14 bases between the two ends. The germline V gene has CDR1 SGHTA and CDR2 FQGNSA. The CDR3 runs 15 residues. The CDR3: CASSLSLSETNEQFF. The CDR3 DNA is TGTGCCAGCAGCTTATCGCTATCCGAAACCAATGAGCAGTTCTTC.

The rearrangement joins TRBV19 to TRBJ1-2; the match to TRBD1 covers 9 bases. The CDR3 length is 16 residues. The V and J ends lost 4 bases and 4 bases, in that order; junction bases with no gene match: 10. CDR1 LNHDA and CDR2 SQIVND come from the germline V gene (reference sequence). CDR3 DNA sequence: TGTGCCAGTAGTAGTCGGGAACAGGGGGCTGCCTATGGCTACACCTTC. Translation gives CASSSREQGAAYGYTF. The full variable domain, with the rest looked up from reference TRBV19 and TRBJ1-2, is DGGITQSPKYLFRKEGQNVTLSCEQNLNHDAMYWYRQDPGQGLRLIYYSQIVNDFQKGDIAEGYSVSREKKESFPLTVTSAQKNPTAFYLCASSSREQGAAYGYTFGSGTRLTVV.

The V gene is TRBV25-1, the J gene TRBJ1-3, with D possibly TRBD1 on 6 matching bases. Trimming cost V 3 bases and J 2 bases, with 11 bases left between them. The CDR3 has 15 amino acids. CDR1 and CDR2 (germline): MGHDK, SYGVNS. The DNA of the CDR3 is TGTGCCAGCAGTGAGGGACATCGTCCTGGAAACACCATATATTTT. Its protein is CASSEGHRPGNTIYF.

There are a few counts of this clone. This chain connects TRBV6-1 to TRBJ1-2; maybe TRBD1 (5 bases). Germline loops: CDR1 MNHNS, CDR2 SASEGT. The CDR3 is 14 amino acids. V was cut by 6 bases and J by 6 bases, with 17 bases left in between. CDR3 protein: CASSDPPGSDGYTF. Here the CDR3 DNA reads TGTGCCAGCAGCGACCCCCCAGGGTCAGATGGCTACACCTTC.

This clone was seen more than once but under ten times. This sequence joins TRBV5-1 and TRBJ2-3; 8 bases fit TRBD2. CDR3 length: 14 residues. Germline V gives CDR1 SGHRS, CDR2 YFSETQ. The trim removed 5 bases at V and 3 bases at J, leaving 5 bases unmatched. The CDR3 loop is CASRLLAVTDTQYF. In nucleotides, the CDR3 is TGCGCCAGCAGGTTACTAGCGGTAACAGATACGCAGTATTTT.

This clone was observed a few times. V gene TRBV30 combines with J gene TRBJ2-2; 8 positions match TRBD1. Germline-derived CDR1 and CDR2 are GTSNPN and SVGIG (reference sequence). This CDR3 spans 17 amino acids. The V and J ends lost 1 base and 0 bases, in that order; junction bases with no gene match: 7. CDR3 loop: CAWSGQTGQANTGELFF. CDR3 sequence (DNA): TGTGCCTGGAGTGGGCAGACGGGACAGGCGAACACCGGGGAGCTGTTTTTT.

This clone was seen a few times. The rearrangement joins TRBV5-1 to TRBJ2-5, with 11 nucleotides matching TRBD2. This CDR3 is built from 16 residues. V lost 3 bases and J lost 6; bases outside the gene matches: 10. Germline loops: CDR1 SGHRS, CDR2 YFSETQ. The CDR3 sequence: CASSSGTSGDGKTQYF. The CDR3 DNA sequence: TGCGCCAGCAGCTCGGGGACTAGCGGCGATGGAAAGACCCAGTACTTC. Based on the CDR3 plus reference TRBV5-1 and TRBJ2-5, the full variable domain is KAGVTQTPRYLIKTRGQQVTLSCSPISGHRSVSWYQQTPGQGLQFLFEYFSETQRNKGNFPGRFSGRQFSNSRSEMNVSTLELGDSALYLCASSSGTSGDGKTQYFGPGTRLLVL.

The table lists this clone with a few counts. The chain recombines TRBV5-4 with TRBJ1-6, with 9 positions matching TRBD1. CDR1 is SGHNT, CDR2 YYREEE, per germline (reference sequence). V was clipped by 2 bases and J by 7 bases; unmatched bases: 1. This CDR3 spans 14 amino acids. Written as DNA, the CDR3 is TGTGCCAGCAGCTTTGGACAGGGGAATTCACCCCTCCACTTT. This codes for CASSFGQGNSPLHF.

This clone was recorded a few times. This sequence joins TRBV7-2 and TRBJ1-2; the D gene is possibly TRBD1 (6 bases). Germline-derived CDR1 and CDR2 are SGHTA and FQGNSA. The CDR3 runs to 16 residues. Trimming cost V 2 bases and J 2 bases, with 15 bases left between them. The CDR3 loop is CASSLSSDRLNYGYTF. The DNA of the CDR3 is TGTGCCAGCAGCTTAAGTTCGGACAGACTCAACTATGGCTACACCTTC. The complete variable domain, with remaining parts taken from reference TRBV7-2 and TRBJ1-2, reads GAGVSQSPSNKVTEKGKDVELRCDPISGHTALYWYRQSLGQGLEFLIYFQGNSAPDKSGLPSDRFSAERTGGSVSTLTIQRTQQEDSAVYLCASSLSSDRLNYGYTFGSGTRLTVV.

The chain combines TRBV7-9 with TRBJ2-2, with D unclear. V was cut by 2 bases and J by 8 bases, with 3 bases left in between. The germline gives CDR1 SEHNR, CDR2 FQNEAQ (reference sequence). The CDR3 covers 11 residues. Here the CDR3 reads CASSLPGELFF. The CDR3 nucleotides are TGTGCCAGCAGCTTACCGGGGGAGCTGTTTTTT.

The genes are TRBV2 and TRBJ2-2, with D possibly matching TRBD2 (5 bases). The CDR3 has 13 amino acids. V was trimmed by 6 bases and J by 4 bases, leaving 9 bases between them. Germline values: CDR1 SNHLY, CDR2 FYNNEI. The CDR3 DNA reads as TGTGCCAGCAGAACGGGGTTCACCGGGGAGCTGTTTTTT. Its translation is CASRTGFTGELFF.

The chain uses TRBV11-2 and TRBJ2-1; D is ambiguous. The CDR3 is 15 amino acids. The ends were cut back, 4 bases at V and 6 bases at J, with 16 bases in the middle. CDR1 is SGHAT and CDR2 is FQNNGV in the germline V gene. In DNA, the CDR3 is TGTGCCAGCAGCTCCGGGTCGAATACGGGCAATGAGCAGTTCTTC. Protein: CASSSGSNTGNEQFF.

The chain has TRBV28 and TRBJ2-5; a weak D match, TRBD1 (6 bases). CDR1 is MDHEN, CDR2 SYDVKM, per germline. The CDR3 runs to 14 residues. V dropped 5 bases and J dropped 5 bases, with 15 bases sitting between them. CDR3 region: CASSLVGAWETQYF. Written as DNA, the CDR3 is TGTGCCAGCAGTCTTGTGGGGGCTTGGGAGACCCAGTACTTC.

The chain recombines TRBV27 with TRBJ1-5; D perhaps matches TRBD1 (6 bases). The CDR3 is 14 residues long. Trimming removed 10 bases from V and 1 base from J, with 14 bases in between. The germline V gene encodes CDR1 MNHEY and CDR2 SMNVEV (reference sequence). CDR3 bases: TGTGCCACCTCCCGGACAGACAGCAATCAGCCCCAGCATTTT. Translated, it gives CATSRTDSNQPQHF.

The genes are TRBV30 and TRBJ2-5; D perhaps matches TRBD2 (7 bases). CDR3 size: 17 residues. V dropped 3 bases and J dropped 9 bases, with 29 bases sitting between them. From germline, CDR1 is GTSNPN and CDR2 SVGIG (reference sequence). CDR3 amino acids: CAWSPQWGTTRGRPQYF. The DNA for the CDR3 is TGTGCCTGGAGCCCGCAGTGGGGGACTACCAGGGGTCGGCCCCAGTACTTC.